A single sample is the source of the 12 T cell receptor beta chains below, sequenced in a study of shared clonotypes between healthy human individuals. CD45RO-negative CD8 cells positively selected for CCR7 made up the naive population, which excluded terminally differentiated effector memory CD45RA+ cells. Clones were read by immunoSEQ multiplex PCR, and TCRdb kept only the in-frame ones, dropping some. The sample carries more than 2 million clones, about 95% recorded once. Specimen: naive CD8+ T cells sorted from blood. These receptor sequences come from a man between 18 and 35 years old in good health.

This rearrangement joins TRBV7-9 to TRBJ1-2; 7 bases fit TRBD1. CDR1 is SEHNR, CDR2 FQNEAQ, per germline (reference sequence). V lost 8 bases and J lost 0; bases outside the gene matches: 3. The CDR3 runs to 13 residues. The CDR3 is CASGRGPNYGYTF. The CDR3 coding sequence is TGTGCCAGCGGGAGGGGGCCTAACTATGGCTACACCTTC.

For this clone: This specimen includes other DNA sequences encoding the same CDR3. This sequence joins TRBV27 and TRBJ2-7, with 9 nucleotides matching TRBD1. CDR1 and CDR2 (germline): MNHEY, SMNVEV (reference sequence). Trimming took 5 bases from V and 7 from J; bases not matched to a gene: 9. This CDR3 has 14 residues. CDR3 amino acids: CASSPGQGAREQYF. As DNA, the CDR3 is TGTGCCAGCAGTCCGGGACAGGGCGCGAGAGAGCAGTACTTC.

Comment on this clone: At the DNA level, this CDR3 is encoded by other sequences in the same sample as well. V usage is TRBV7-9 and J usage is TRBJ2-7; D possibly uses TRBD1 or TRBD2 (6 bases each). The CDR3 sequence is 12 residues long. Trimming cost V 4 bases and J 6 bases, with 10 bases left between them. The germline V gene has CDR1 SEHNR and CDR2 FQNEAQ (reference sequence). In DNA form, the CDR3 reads TGTGCCAGCAGCTCAGAGGGGGGCGAGCAGTACTTC. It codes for CASSSEGGEQYF.

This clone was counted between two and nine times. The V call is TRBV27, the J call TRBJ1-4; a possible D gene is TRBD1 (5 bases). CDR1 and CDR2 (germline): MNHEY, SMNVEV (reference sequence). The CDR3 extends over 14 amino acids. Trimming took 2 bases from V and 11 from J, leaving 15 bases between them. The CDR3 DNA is TGTGCCAGCAGTTTAGGGGGATTAGCGAGGAAACTGTTTTTT. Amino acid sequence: CASSLGGLARKLFF. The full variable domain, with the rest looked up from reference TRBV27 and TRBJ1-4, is EAQVTQNPRYLITVTGKKLTVTCSQNMNHEYMSWYRQDPGLGLRQIYYSMNVEVTDKGDVPEGYKVSRKEKRNFPLILESPSPNQTSLYFCASSLGGLARKLFFGSGTQLSVL.

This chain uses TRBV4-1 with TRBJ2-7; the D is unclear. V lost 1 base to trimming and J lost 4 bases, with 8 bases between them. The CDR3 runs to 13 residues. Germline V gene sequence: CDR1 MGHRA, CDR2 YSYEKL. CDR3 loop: CASSQVLEYEQYF. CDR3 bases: TGCGCCAGCAGCCAAGTGCTAGAGTACGAGCAGTACTTC.

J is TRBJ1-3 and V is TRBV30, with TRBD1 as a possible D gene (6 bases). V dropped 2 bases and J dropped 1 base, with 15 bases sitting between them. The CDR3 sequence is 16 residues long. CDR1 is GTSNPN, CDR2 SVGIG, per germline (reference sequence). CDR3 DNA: TGTGCCTGGAGTCTTGCAGGGGTTGTTTCTGGAAACACCATATATTTT. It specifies CAWSLAGVVSGNTIYF.

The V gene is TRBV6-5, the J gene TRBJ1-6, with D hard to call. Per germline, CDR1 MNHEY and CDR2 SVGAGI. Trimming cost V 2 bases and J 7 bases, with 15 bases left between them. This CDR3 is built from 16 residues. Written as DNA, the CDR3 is TGTGCCAGCAGTTACAGGCCTTACTCTGGGAATTCACCCCTCCACTTT. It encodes CASSYRPYSGNSPLHF.

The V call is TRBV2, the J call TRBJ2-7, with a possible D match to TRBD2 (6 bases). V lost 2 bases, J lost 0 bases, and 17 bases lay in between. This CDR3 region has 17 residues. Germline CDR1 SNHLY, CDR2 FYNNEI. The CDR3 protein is CASSEFGGTSSSYEQYF. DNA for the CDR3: TGTGCCAGCAGTGAATTTGGGGGGACGTCGAGCTCCTACGAGCAGTACTTC.

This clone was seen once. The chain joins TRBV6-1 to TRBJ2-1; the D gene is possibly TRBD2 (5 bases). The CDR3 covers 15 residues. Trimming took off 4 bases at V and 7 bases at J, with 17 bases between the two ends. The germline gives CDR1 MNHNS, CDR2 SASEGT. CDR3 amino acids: CASSVMNGVVNEQFF. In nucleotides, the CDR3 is TGTGCCAGCAGTGTAATGAACGGGGTGGTAAATGAGCAGTTCTTC.

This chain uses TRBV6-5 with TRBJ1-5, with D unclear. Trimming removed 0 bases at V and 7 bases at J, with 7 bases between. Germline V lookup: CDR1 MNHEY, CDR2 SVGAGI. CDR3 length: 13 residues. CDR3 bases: TGTGCCAGCAGTTACTCGTCACTCCAGCCCCAGCATTTT. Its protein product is CASSYSSLQPQHF.

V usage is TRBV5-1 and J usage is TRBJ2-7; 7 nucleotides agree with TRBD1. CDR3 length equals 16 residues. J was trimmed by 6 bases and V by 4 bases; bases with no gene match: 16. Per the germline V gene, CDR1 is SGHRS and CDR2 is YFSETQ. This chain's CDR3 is CASSVYPGQKSSEQYF. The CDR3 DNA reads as TGCGCCAGCAGCGTCTATCCGGGACAGAAATCGTCCGAGCAGTACTTC.

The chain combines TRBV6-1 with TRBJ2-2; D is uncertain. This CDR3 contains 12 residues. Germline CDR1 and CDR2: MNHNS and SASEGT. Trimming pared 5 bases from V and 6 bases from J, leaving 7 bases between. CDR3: CASSYHAGELFF. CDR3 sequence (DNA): TGTGCCAGCAGTTATCATGCCGGGGAGCTGTTTTTT.